The present T cell receptor beta chain was sequenced within a study of radiotherapy plus CTLA-4 blockade in lung cancer. Overall study context: Objective responses emerged in under 20% of patients, and around 30% attained disease control. Study results and limitations: TCR clones of tumor origin grew in blood after radiotherapy plus ipilimumab. Alongside interferon-beta, early blood T cell clone dynamics were reportedly the best predictor of response.

Sequencing used immunoSEQ multiplex PCR; TCRdb keeps in-frame clones, though not all of them. The table has 11,000 to 15,000 clones, roughly 86% seen once; the top ten hold approximately 15%. V dropped 5 bases and J dropped 0 bases, with 8 bases sitting between them. The germline CDR1 and CDR2 sequences are SQVTM and ANQGSEA. The CDR3 runs to 13 residues. A note on this clone: Its antigen is unidentified.

Alongside CTLA-4 blockade with ipilimumab, patients with chemo-refractory metastatic non-small-cell lung cancer received focal radiation. This chain uses TRBV29-1 with TRBJ1-3; D possibly corresponds to TRBD1 (5 bases). The input for sequencing was peripheral blood, taken from a patient treated with radiotherapy plus ipilimumab. The TCR originated in a human donor with non-small cell lung cancer that progressed on radiotherapy plus ipilimumab. Some clones in this sample may be carry-over from other donors' samples. The CDR3 protein is CSVRDSSGNTIYF. In nucleotides, the CDR3 is TGCAGCGTTCGGGACTCCTCTGGAAACACCATATATTTT.